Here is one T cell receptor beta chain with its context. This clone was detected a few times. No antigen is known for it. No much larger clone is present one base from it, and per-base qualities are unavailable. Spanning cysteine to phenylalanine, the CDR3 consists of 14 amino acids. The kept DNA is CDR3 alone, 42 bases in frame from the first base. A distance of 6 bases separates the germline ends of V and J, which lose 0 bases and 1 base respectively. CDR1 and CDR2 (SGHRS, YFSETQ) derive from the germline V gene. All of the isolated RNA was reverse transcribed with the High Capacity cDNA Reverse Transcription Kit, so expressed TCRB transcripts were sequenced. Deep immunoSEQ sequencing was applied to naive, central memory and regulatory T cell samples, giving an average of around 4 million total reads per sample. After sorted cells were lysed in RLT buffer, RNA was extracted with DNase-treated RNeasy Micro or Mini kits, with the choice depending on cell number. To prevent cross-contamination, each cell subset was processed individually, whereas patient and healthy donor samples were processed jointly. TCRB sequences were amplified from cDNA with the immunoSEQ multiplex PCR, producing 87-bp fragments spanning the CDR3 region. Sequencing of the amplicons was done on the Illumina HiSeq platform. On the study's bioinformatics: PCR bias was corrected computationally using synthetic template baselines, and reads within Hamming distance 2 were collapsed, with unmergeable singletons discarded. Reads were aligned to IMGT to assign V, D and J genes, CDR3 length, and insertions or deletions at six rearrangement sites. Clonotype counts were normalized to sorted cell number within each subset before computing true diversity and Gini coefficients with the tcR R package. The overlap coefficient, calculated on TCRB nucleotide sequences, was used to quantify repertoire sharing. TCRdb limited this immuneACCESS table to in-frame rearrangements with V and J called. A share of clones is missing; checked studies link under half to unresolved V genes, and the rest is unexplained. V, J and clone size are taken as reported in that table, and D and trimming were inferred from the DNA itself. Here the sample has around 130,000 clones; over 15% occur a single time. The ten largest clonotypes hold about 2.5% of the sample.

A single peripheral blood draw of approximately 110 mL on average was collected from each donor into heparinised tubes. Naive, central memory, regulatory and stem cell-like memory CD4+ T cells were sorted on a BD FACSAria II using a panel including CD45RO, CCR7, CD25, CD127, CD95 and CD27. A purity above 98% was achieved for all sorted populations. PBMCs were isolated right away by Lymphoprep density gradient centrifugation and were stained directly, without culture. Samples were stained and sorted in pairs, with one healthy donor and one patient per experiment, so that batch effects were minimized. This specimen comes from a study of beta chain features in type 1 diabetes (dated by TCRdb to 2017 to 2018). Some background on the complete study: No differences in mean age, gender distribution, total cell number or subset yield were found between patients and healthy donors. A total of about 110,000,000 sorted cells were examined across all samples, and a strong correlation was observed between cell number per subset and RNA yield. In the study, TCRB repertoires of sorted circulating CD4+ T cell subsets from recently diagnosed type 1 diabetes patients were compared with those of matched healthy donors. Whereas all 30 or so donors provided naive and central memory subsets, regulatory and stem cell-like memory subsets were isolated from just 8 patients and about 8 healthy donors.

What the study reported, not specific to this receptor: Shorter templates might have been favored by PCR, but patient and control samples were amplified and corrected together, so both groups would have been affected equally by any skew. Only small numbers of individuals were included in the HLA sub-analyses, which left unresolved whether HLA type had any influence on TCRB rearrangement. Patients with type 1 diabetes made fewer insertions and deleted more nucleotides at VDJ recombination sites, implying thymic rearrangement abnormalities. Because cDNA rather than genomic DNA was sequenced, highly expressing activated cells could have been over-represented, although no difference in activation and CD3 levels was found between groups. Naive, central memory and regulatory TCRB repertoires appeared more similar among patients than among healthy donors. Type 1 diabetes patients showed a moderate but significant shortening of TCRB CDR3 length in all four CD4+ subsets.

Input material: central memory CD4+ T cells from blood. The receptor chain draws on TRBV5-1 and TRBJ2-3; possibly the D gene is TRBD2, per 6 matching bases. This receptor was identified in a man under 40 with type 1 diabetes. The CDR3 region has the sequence CASSLGGGTDTQYF. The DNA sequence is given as TGCGCCAGCAGCTTGGGCGGGGGCACAGATACGCAGTATTTT.